The clone carrying this T cell receptor (beta chain) was observed many times. Its antigen is unidentified. As the template, RNA transcripts were used to amplify TCR beta CDR3 regions. Investigators did first-round RT-PCR with HTBI primers, then second-round multiplex PCR. From the multiplex PCR reads, TCRdb called clonotypes with MiXCR, one entry per CDR3 protein. Found here are over 450,000 distinct CDR3 sequences, roughly an eighth of them singletons; the top ten hold about 9.4%. The data were obtained in a study of Graves' ophthalmopathy and Graves' hyperthyroidism. Overall study results and limits: A model built from 13 signatures distinguished ophthalmopathy from stable hyperthyroidism with approximately 88% sensitivity and approximately 80% specificity.

Sequencing was performed on blood. The receptor's source is a woman in her 30s with Graves' ophthalmopathy.

CDR3 DNA: TGCGCCAGCAGCGGTGCAACACGAGGGCTTGACTATGGCTACACCTTC. It translates to CASSGATRGLDYGYTF. This chain connects TRBV5-1 to TRBJ1-2; D is uncertain. CDR3 length equals 16 residues. CDR1 and CDR2 (germline): SGHRS, YFSETQ. The V and J ends lost 4 bases and 3 bases respectively, with 19 bases between them. Looking up the rest from reference TRBV5-1 and TRBJ1-2 gives the full variable domain: KAGVTQTPRYLIKTRGQQVTLSCSPISGHRSVSWYQQTPGQGLQFLFEYFSETQRNKGNFPGRFSGRQFSNSRSEMNVSTLELGDSALYLCASSGATRGLDYGYTFGSGTRLTVV.